The 14 T cell receptor beta chains in this list originate from one sample, sequenced in a study of OX40 agonist ivuxolimab in advanced cancers. Library prep was done by the immunoSEQ multiplex PCR assay. TCRdb provides this immuneACCESS table in a form limited to in-frame rearrangements. Some clones are lacking; in checked studies, under half of them reflect an unresolved V gene, and why the rest are absent is not known. The sample table holds 75,000 to 95,000 clones, of which around 92% were seen once. The ten top clones hold around 0.54% of the sample. The sequencing used CD4+ or CD8+ T cells sorted from blood, collected in a trial of the OX40 agonist ivuxolimab. These receptors were taken from an adult with an advanced solid tumor such as melanoma, head and neck, liver or kidney cancer.

The chain has TRBV5-4 and TRBJ2-5; unclear D gene. This CDR3 has 14 amino acids. Trimming left V 4 bases short and J 4 bases short, with 14 bases between. Germline CDR1 and CDR2: SGHNT and YYREEE (reference sequence). CDR3 amino acids: CASSPQGSSETQYF. The CDR3 bases are TGTGCCAGCAGCCCGCAAGGGTCGTCAGAGACCCAGTACTTC.

This clone showed up just once. The chain employs TRBV15 and TRBJ1-2; TRBD1 is a possible D gene (6 bases). Germline lookup yields CDR1 LNHNV and CDR2 YYDKDF (reference sequence). The V and J ends lost 0 bases and 4 bases respectively, with 9 bases between them. The CDR3 totals 14 residues. The CDR3 sequence is CATSRDPTGYGYTF. The CDR3 DNA reads as TGTGCCACCAGCAGAGATCCGACAGGCTATGGCTACACCTTC.

CDR3: CAWDGQLGNTIYF. The CDR3 DNA reads as TGTGCCTGGGACGGACAGCTTGGAAACACCATATATTTT. This sequence joins TRBV30 and TRBJ1-3, with D perhaps TRBD1 (6 bases). Germline CDR1 and CDR2: GTSNPN and SVGIG (reference sequence). Deletions cut 5 bases from V and 3 bases from J, with 11 bases between. This CDR3 is built from 13 residues. Full variable domain (outside the CDR3, taken from reference TRBV30 and TRBJ1-3): SQTIHQWPATLVQPVGSPLSLECTVEGTSNPNLYWYRQAAGRGLQLLFYSVGIGQISSEVPQNLSASRPQDRQFILSSKKLLLSDSGFYLCAWDGQLGNTIYFGEGSWLTVV.

This clone was found once. V gene TRBV5-4 combines with J gene TRBJ2-3; D not certain. Germline-derived CDR1 and CDR2 are SGHNT and YYREEE (reference sequence). Deletions cut 4 bases from V and 2 bases from J, with 5 bases between. The CDR3 totals 12 residues. The CDR3 loop reads CASSRDTDTQYF. The CDR3 DNA sequence: TGTGCCAGCAGCCGCGACACAGATACGCAGTATTTT.

J is TRBJ2-1 and V is TRBV15, with D possibly called TRBD1 or TRBD2 (5 bases each). The CDR3 length is 17 residues. Trimming stripped 1 base from V and 5 bases from J, with 18 bases between. Germline V gene sequence: CDR1 LNHNV, CDR2 YYDKDF (reference sequence). The CDR3 coding sequence is TGTGCCACCAGCAGAGGGGCGGGTGGGTGGACACACAATGAGCAGTTCTTC. The encoded protein is CATSRGAGGWTHNEQFF.

This chain links TRBV19 with TRBJ2-2; D is uncertain. CDR3 size: 12 residues. Looked up from germline, CDR1 is LNHDA and CDR2 is SQIVND (reference sequence). With 3 bases removed from V and 6 bases from J, the gap between germline ends came to 5 bases. CDR3 in DNA: TGTGCCAGTAGTATCCCCCCCGGGGAGCTGTTTTTT. This encodes CASSIPPGELFF.

This clone occurred once. This chain connects TRBV2 to TRBJ2-3, with TRBD2 as a possible D gene (5 bases). V lost 2 bases and J 3 bases, leaving 18 bases between the germline ends. Germline CDR1 SNHLY, CDR2 FYNNEI. The CDR3 covers 17 residues. The CDR3 here is CASSEMSLGPGTDTQYF. For the CDR3, the DNA is TGTGCCAGCAGTGAAATGTCCTTAGGACCGGGGACAGATACGCAGTATTTT.

This clone was seen a handful of times. This sequence joins TRBV9 and TRBJ2-1; D tentatively fits TRBD1 or TRBD2 (5 bases each). Per germline, CDR1 SGDLS and CDR2 YYNGEE. V was shortened by 4 bases and J by 10 bases, with 18 bases between the two germline ends. This CDR3 spans 14 amino acids. The CDR3 protein is CASSPSGTPVEQFF. In DNA, the CDR3 is TGTGCCAGCAGCCCTAGTGGGACCCCGGTCGAGCAGTTCTTC. Based on the CDR3 plus reference TRBV9 and TRBJ2-1, the full variable domain is DSGVTQTPKHLITATGQRVTLRCSPRSGDLSVYWYQQSLDQGLQFLIQYYNGEERAKGNILERFSAQQFPDLHSELNLSSLELGDSALYFCASSPSGTPVEQFFGPGTRLTVL.

The V call is TRBV30, the J call TRBJ1-6; 9 bases line up with TRBD1. CDR3 size: 15 residues. V lost 5 bases, J lost 6 bases, and 8 bases stayed unmatched. Germline CDR1 is GTSNPN and CDR2 is SVGIG (reference sequence). This CDR3 reads CAWEGTGSANSPLHF. CDR3 sequence (DNA): TGTGCCTGGGAGGGGACAGGGAGTGCTAATTCACCCCTCCACTTT.

The chain uses TRBV5-1 and TRBJ2-1; D gene uncertain. The V end was cut by 1 base, the J end by 3 bases, with 5 bases between. The CDR3 extends over 13 amino acids. The germline V gene encodes CDR1 SGHRS and CDR2 YFSETQ. The CDR3 region is CASSLYNYNEQFF. The CDR3 DNA reads TGCGCCAGCAGCTTGTACAACTACAATGAGCAGTTCTTC. Full variable domain (rest looked up from reference TRBV5-1 and TRBJ2-1): KAGVTQTPRYLIKTRGQQVTLSCSPISGHRSVSWYQQTPGQGLQFLFEYFSETQRNKGNFPGRFSGRQFSNSRSEMNVSTLELGDSALYLCASSLYNYNEQFFGPGTRLTVL.

The genes are TRBV5-1 and TRBJ2-3; possibly TRBD1 for D (5 bases). From germline, CDR1 is SGHRS and CDR2 YFSETQ. The germline V and J ends were trimmed by 7 bases and 2 bases, with 8 bases remaining between them. The CDR3 totals 12 residues. In nucleotides, the CDR3 is TGCGCCAGCGAAGGGGACACAGATACGCAGTATTTT. Translation gives CASEGDTDTQYF.

This clone came up a few times. The genes are TRBV9 and TRBJ2-7; no firm D call. Trimming shortened V by 3 bases and J by 2 bases, and 15 bases separated the two germline ends. Germline values: CDR1 SGDLS, CDR2 YYNGEE. The CDR3 runs to 15 residues. DNA for the CDR3: TGTGCCAGCAGCGGCGGCCCTTACACCCCCTACGAGCAGTACTTC. Amino acid sequence: CASSGGPYTPYEQYF.

The rearrangement uses TRBV19 and TRBJ1-1; no clear D gene. Per the germline V gene, CDR1 is LNHDA and CDR2 is SQIVND (reference sequence). The length of the CDR3 is 14 residues. Trimming removed 10 bases at V and 0 bases at J, with 15 bases between. CDR3 sequence: CATAGGGMNTEAFF. The CDR3, as DNA: TGTGCCACTGCCGGAGGTGGTATGAACACTGAAGCTTTCTTT.

This chain joins TRBV9 and TRBJ2-5; no reliable D call. CDR1 SGDLS and CDR2 YYNGEE come from the germline V gene. Trimming cost V 0 bases and J 5 bases, with 8 bases left between them. The length of the CDR3 is 13 residues. CDR3 region: CASSVADLETQYF. CDR3 in DNA: TGTGCCAGCAGCGTAGCTGATCTGGAGACCCAGTACTTC.